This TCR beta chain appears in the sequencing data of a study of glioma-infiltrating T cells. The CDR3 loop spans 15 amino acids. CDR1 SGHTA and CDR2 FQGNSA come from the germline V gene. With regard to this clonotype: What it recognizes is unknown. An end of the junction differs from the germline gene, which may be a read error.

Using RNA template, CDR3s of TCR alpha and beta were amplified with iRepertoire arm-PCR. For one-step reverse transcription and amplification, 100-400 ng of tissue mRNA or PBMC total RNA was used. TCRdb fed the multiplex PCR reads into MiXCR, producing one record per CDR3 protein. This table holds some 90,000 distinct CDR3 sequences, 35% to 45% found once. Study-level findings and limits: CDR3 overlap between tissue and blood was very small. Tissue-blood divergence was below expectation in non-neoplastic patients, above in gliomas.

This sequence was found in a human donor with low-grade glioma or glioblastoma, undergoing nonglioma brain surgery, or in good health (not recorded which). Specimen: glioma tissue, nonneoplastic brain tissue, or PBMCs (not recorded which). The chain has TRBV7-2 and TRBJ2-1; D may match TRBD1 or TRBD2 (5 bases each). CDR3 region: CASSRDASSYNERYF. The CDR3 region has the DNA TGTGCCAGCAGCCGGGACGCGTCCTCCTACAACGAGCGGTACTTC.